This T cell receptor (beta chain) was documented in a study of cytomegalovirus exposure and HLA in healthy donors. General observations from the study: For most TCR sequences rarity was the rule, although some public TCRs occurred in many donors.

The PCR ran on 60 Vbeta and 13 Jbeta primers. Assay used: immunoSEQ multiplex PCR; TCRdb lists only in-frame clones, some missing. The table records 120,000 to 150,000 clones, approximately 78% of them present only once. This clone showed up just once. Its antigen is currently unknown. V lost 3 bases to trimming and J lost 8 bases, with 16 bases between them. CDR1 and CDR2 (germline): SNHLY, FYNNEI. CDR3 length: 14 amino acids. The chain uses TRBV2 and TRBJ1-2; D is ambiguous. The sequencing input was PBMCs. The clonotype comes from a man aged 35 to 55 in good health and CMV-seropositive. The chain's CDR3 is CASSEETGVGGYTF. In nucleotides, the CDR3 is TGTGCCAGCAGTGAGGAGACCGGGGTCGGCGGCTACACCTTC.